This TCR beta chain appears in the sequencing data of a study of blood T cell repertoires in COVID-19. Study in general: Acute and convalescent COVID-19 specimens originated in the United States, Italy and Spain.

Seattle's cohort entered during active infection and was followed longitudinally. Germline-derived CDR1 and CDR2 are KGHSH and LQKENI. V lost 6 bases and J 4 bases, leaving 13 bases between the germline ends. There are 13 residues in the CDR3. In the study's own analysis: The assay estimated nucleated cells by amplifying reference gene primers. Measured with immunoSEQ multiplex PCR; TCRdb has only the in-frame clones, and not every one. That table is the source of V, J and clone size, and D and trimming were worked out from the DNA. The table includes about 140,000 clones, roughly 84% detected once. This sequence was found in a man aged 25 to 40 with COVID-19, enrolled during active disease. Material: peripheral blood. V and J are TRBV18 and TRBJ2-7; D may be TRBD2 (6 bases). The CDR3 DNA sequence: TGTGCCAGCTCCCGGGACTCCTATTACGAGCAGTACTTC. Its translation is CASSRDSYYEQYF.